Shown below are 26 T cell receptor beta chains from a single sample sequenced in a study of T-cell memory formation after mild COVID-19. TCRdb passed the 5' RACE reads through MiXCR, listing each CDR3 protein once. The sample lists about 350,000 distinct CDR3 sequences, roughly an eighth occurring once. The source material was PBMCs or a T cell subset sorted from them (not recorded which). The receptor source for this set is a man aged 18 to 29 who had mild COVID-19 (a few samples of this study predate the infection). Cell type and time point are not known.

This clonotype occurred a few times. The chain has TRBV5-6 and TRBJ1-6; D is uncertain. The CDR3 is made up of 17 amino acids. Trimming removed 5 bases at V and 0 bases at J, with 15 bases between. CDR1 and CDR2 (germline): SGHDT, YYEEEE. CDR3 sequence reads: CASRPGPRSSYNSPLHF. The CDR3 region has the DNA TGTGCCAGCAGACCTGGACCGCGGAGCTCCTATAATTCACCCCTCCACTTT.

This clonotype was seen more than once but under ten times. This rearrangement joins TRBV5-5 to TRBJ2-1; 10 bases are a match to TRBD2. The CDR3 spans 15 residues. J gave up 4 bases and V 5 bases, and 6 bases lay outside the gene matches. The germline gives CDR1 SGHKS, CDR2 YYEKEE (reference sequence). The DNA of the CDR3 is TGTGCCAGCAGGACTACTAGCGGGGCGTACAATGAGCAGTTCTTC. Protein product: CASRTTSGAYNEQFF.

This clonotype was observed a handful of times. The V call is TRBV7-3, the J call TRBJ2-3, with 14 bases lining up with TRBD2. Per the germline V gene, CDR1 is SGHTA and CDR2 is FQGTGA. This CDR3 has 18 residues. J was trimmed by 2 bases and V by 3 bases; bases with no gene match: 7. CDR3 DNA: TGTGCCAGCAGCTTCTACGCGACTAGCGGGGGGGACACAGATACGCAGTATTTT. Its protein is CASSFYATSGGDTDTQYF.

This clonotype was seen more than once but under ten times. Here the CDR3 DNA reads TGTGCCAGCAGCCAAAAAGTGGGGGCTAGCGAGCAGTTCTTC. Encoded protein: CASSQKVGASEQFF. The genes are TRBV3-1 and TRBJ2-1; perhaps TRBD1 as D (6 bases). CDR1 is LGHDT and CDR2 is YNNKEL in the germline V gene (reference sequence). With 2 bases removed from V and 10 bases from J, the gap between germline ends came to 15 bases. The CDR3 is 14 amino acids.

This clonotype was picked up a small number of times. The rearrangement uses TRBV14 and TRBJ2-5, with D possibly matching TRBD2 (6 bases). The CDR3 sequence is 15 residues long. Germline V CDR1 and CDR2: SGHDN, FVKESK. Trimming pared 4 bases from V and 0 bases from J, leaving 12 bases between. The CDR3 loop is CASSLGDSYQETQYF. CDR3 nucleotides: TGTGCCAGCAGCCTAGGGGACTCGTACCAAGAGACCCAGTACTTC.

The chain has TRBV6-2 or TRBV6-3 and TRBJ1-5; 9 nucleotides align to TRBD1. Germline trimming cut 2 bases from V and 5 bases from J; bases unmatched to any gene: 10. CDR1 MNHEY and CDR2 SVGEGT come from the germline V gene. This CDR3 region has 17 residues. CDR3 bases: TGTGCCAGCAGTTACCGGCGTCGACAGGGGGATCATCAGCCCCAGCATTTT. Its protein is CASSYRRRQGDHQPQHF.

The J gene is TRBJ1-6, the V gene TRBV7-8; D call uncertain. The germline V and J ends were trimmed by 2 bases and 7 bases, with 24 bases remaining between them. In germline, CDR1 is SGHVS, CDR2 FQNEAQ. The CDR3 totals 19 residues. In DNA, the CDR3 is TGTGCCAGCAGCTTAAGGAGTGTGTTGGCGAGGCAAGGCAATTCACCCCTCCACTTT. It translates to CASSLRSVLARQGNSPLHF.

This chain connects TRBV18 to TRBJ2-7; 9 bases line up with TRBD1. From germline, CDR1 is KGHSH and CDR2 LQKENI. The CDR3 is 14 residues long. The J segment lost 4 bases and the V segment lost 6 bases, leaving 7 bases of the junction unmatched. DNA of the CDR3: TGTGCCAGCTCCCCCCTGACAGGGGGGTACGAGCAGTACTTC. Amino acids: CASSPLTGGYEQYF. The entire variable domain, with the rest obtained from reference TRBV18 and TRBJ2-7, is as follows: NAGVMQNPRHLVRRRGQEARLRCSPMKGHSHVYWYRQLPEEGLKFMVYLQKENIIDESGMPKERFSAEFPKEGPSILRIQQVVRGDSAAYFCASSPLTGGYEQYFGPGTRLTVT.

The chain uses TRBV20-1 and TRBJ2-5; D gene ambiguous. The V end was cut by 0 bases, the J end by 7 bases, with 0 bases between. The length of the CDR3 is 9 residues. Germline assignment: CDR1 DFQATT and CDR2 SNEGSKA (reference sequence). The CDR3 here is CSARETQYF. The CDR3 coding sequence is TGCAGTGCTAGAGAGACCCAGTACTTC.

This clonotype was observed a handful of times. The chain couples TRBV27 to TRBJ2-2, with 8 bases lining up with TRBD1. CDR1 and CDR2 (germline): MNHEY, SMNVEV (reference sequence). The CDR3 runs 16 residues. V dropped 2 bases and J dropped 9; count of bases not matched to a gene: 11. The CDR3 sequence is CASSLTVSGGSWELFF. The CDR3 DNA reads as TGTGCCAGCAGTTTAACGGTTTCAGGGGGCAGCTGGGAGCTGTTTTTT.

Only a few counts were recorded for this clonotype. The rearrangement joins TRBV24-1 to TRBJ2-3; D gene uncertain. The V end lost 4 bases, the J end lost 0 bases, and 7 bases lay between the germline ends. CDR3 size: 14 residues. Per the germline V gene, CDR1 is KGHDR and CDR2 is SFDVKD. The CDR3: CATSEEGSTDTQYF. CDR3 in DNA: TGTGCCACCAGTGAGGAAGGAAGCACAGATACGCAGTATTTT.

V is TRBV18 and J is TRBJ1-5, with a tentative D call TRBD1 (5 bases). In germline, CDR1 is KGHSH, CDR2 LQKENI. The CDR3 totals 15 residues. Trimming stripped 3 bases from V and 6 bases from J, with 15 bases between. The chain's CDR3 is CASSPSDTESQPQHF. CDR3 DNA: TGTGCCAGCTCACCGTCGGACACGGAGAGTCAGCCCCAGCATTTT.

This clonotype has at least ten counts. The V and J genes are TRBV15 and TRBJ1-1; TRBD1 is a possible D gene (5 bases). V shed 3 bases and J shed 13 bases, with 18 bases lying between them. CDR3 length: 13 amino acids. The germline gives CDR1 LNHNV, CDR2 YYDKDF (reference sequence). CDR3 coding DNA: TGTGCCACCAGCAGGAACTCGGGACCGGGATATTTCTTT. This codes for CATSRNSGPGYFF.

The rearrangement uses TRBV4-3 and TRBJ1-4; no firm D call. The ends were cut back, 0 bases at V and 6 bases at J, with 5 bases in the middle. The CDR3 totals 13 residues. Germline CDR1 and CDR2: LGHNA and YSLEER. CDR3 loop: CASSQEIDEKLFF. The CDR3 coding sequence is TGCGCCAGCAGCCAAGAGATTGATGAAAAACTGTTTTTT.

The chain employs TRBV5-1 and TRBJ2-1; 9 bases are a match to TRBD1. The germline V gene has CDR1 SGHRS and CDR2 YFSETQ. The CDR3 totals 15 residues. Losses at the gene ends were 1 base for V and 6 bases for J; bases not matched to a gene: 5. In DNA form, the CDR3 reads TGCGCCAGCAGCTTGAGGAGACAGGGGGGCAATGAGCAGTTCTTC. Translation: CASSLRRQGGNEQFF.

This clonotype was seen repeatedly, ten times or more. The genes are TRBV9 and TRBJ2-3; D unresolved. The CDR3 is 14 residues long. Germline assignment: CDR1 SGDLS and CDR2 YYNGEE. The V and J ends lost 4 bases and 3 bases respectively, with 12 bases between them. As DNA, the CDR3 is TGTGCCAGCAGCCTAGACTCCCCAACAGATACGCAGTATTTT. It is translated as CASSLDSPTDTQYF.

Only a few counts were recorded for this clonotype. As DNA, the CDR3 is TGCAGTGCTAGATTTGGGGGGCCGGCGGAGACCCAGTACTTC. This translates into CSARFGGPAETQYF. The V call is TRBV20-1, the J call TRBJ2-5; the D call may be TRBD1 or TRBD2 (6 bases each). V lost 2 bases to trimming and J lost 5 bases, with 15 bases between them. Germline V gene data show CDR1 as DFQATT and CDR2 as SNEGSKA (reference sequence). This CDR3 is built from 14 residues.

The chain employs TRBV3-1 and TRBJ1-1; D gene uncertain. Germline lookup yields CDR1 LGHDT and CDR2 YNNKEL (reference sequence). The V gene lost 10 bases and the J gene lost 0 bases, with 12 bases spanning the gap. The CDR3 loop spans 13 amino acids. CDR3 bases: TGTGCCACCGCTGGGTTGATGAACACTGAAGCTTTCTTT. This gives the protein CATAGLMNTEAFF. Using reference TRBV3-1 and TRBJ1-1 for the parts outside the CDR3, the full variable domain is DTAVSQTPKYLVTQMGNDKSIKCEQNLGHDTMYWYKQDSKKFLKIMFSYNNKELIINETVPNRFSPKSPDKAHLNLHINSLELGDSAVYFCATAGLMNTEAFFGQGTRLTVV.

This clonotype has just a few counts. The chain joins TRBV7-2 to TRBJ2-3; 11 bases agree with TRBD1. The V gene's germline CDR1 is SGHTA and CDR2 FQGNSA. The V gene end was trimmed by 4 bases and the J gene end by 6 bases; junction bases not matched to a gene: 6. CDR3 length: 15 amino acids. Written as DNA, the CDR3 is TGTGCCAGCAGCTATCTGGGACAGGGGGTGGATACGCAGTATTTT. It specifies CASSYLGQGVDTQYF.

This chain uses TRBV7-9 with TRBJ1-5, with D perhaps TRBD1 (5 bases). V dropped 5 bases and J dropped 2 bases, with 10 bases sitting between them. CDR3 length equals 14 residues. The germline gives CDR1 SEHNR, CDR2 FQNEAQ (reference sequence). In nucleotides, the CDR3 is TGTGCCAGCAGCGACGGACAACGCAATCAGCCCCAGCATTTT. Translation gives CASSDGQRNQPQHF.

This clonotype was counted a few times. The chain carries TRBV2 and TRBJ2-7; D call uncertain. The CDR3 is 13 residues long. Germline CDR1 and CDR2: SNHLY and FYNNEI. The V end was cut by 4 bases, the J end by 2 bases, with 9 bases between. The DNA for the CDR3 is TGTGCCAGCAGTGTTCTTACAGCCTACGAGCAGTACGTC. Its protein is CASSVLTAYEQYV.

The V and J genes are TRBV12-3 or TRBV12-4 and TRBJ1-6; 9 bases are a match to TRBD1. V lost 6 bases and J lost 7; bases outside the gene matches: 4. The CDR3 has 14 amino acids. DNA of the CDR3: TGTGCCAGCAGCCGTGGACAGGGGAATTCACCCCTCCACTTT. This encodes CASSRGQGNSPLHF.

This clonotype was seen at least ten times. The V call is TRBV6-4, the J call TRBJ2-5; 9 bases are a match to TRBD2. Germline CDR1 and CDR2: MRHNA and SNTAGT. The CDR3 has 15 residues. V trimming: 5 bases; J trimming: 5 bases; junction bases outside the gene matches: 9. This CDR3 is CASSLIAGAGETQYF. DNA for the CDR3: TGTGCCAGCAGTCTTATAGCGGGGGCCGGGGAGACCCAGTACTTC.

The chain recombines TRBV19 with TRBJ2-6; D is perhaps TRBD1 (6 bases). Looked up from germline, CDR1 is LNHDA and CDR2 is SQIVND (reference sequence). CDR3 length: 18 residues. Trimming pared 9 bases from V and 0 bases from J, leaving 21 bases between. The CDR3 sequence is CASPLPGQQSSGANVLTF. The CDR3 DNA reads as TGTGCCAGCCCCCTGCCGGGACAACAGAGCTCTGGGGCCAACGTCCTGACTTTC.

This clonotype was counted only a few times. The chain recombines TRBV14 with TRBJ2-2; the D call may be TRBD1 or TRBD2 (5 bases each). V was shortened by 2 bases and J by 6 bases, with 10 bases between the two germline ends. In germline, CDR1 is SGHDN, CDR2 FVKESK. This CDR3 region has 14 residues. The CDR3 region is CASSQLLGAGELFF. The CDR3 DNA sequence: TGTGCCAGCAGCCAACTACTGGGGGCCGGGGAGCTGTTTTTT.

The chain recombines TRBV14 with TRBJ2-3, with D hard to call. V was trimmed by 2 bases and J by 3 bases, leaving 15 bases between them. CDR1 SGHDN and CDR2 FVKESK come from the germline V gene. The CDR3 covers 16 residues. CDR3 DNA sequence: TGTGCCAGCAGCCAATTTCGTCCCAACGGGACAGATACGCAGTATTTT. As protein: CASSQFRPNGTDTQYF.